The 26 T cell receptor beta chains in this list originate from one sample, sequenced in a study of cytomegalovirus exposure and HLA in healthy donors. 60 Vbeta and 13 Jbeta primers were used in PCR. The table came from immunoSEQ multiplex PCR; TCRdb's copy has only in-frame clones and leaves some out. The repertoire consists of around 100,000 clones, with about 8% occurring once and the leading ten covering over 2%. The specimen was PBMCs. Every receptor here comes from a middle-aged man in good health and CMV-seronegative.

This clone has just a few counts. The gene calls are TRBV2 and TRBJ2-1; 12 nucleotides line up with TRBD2. Germline values: CDR1 SNHLY, CDR2 FYNNEI. The CDR3 contains 19 residues. Trimming cost V 7 bases and J 0 bases; bases outside gene matches: 13. The chain's CDR3 is CASKGRLAGARSSYNEQFF. The DNA for the CDR3 is TGTGCCAGCAAAGGGCGACTAGCGGGGGCCCGCAGCTCCTACAATGAGCAGTTCTTC.

The chain couples TRBV27 to TRBJ2-1; 7 bases fit TRBD2. Germline-derived CDR1 and CDR2 are MNHEY and SMNVEV (reference sequence). This CDR3 region has 13 residues. V lost 5 bases and J lost 7; bases outside the gene matches: 5. Written as DNA, the CDR3 is TGTGCCAGCAGTCATAGCGGGCCAAATGAGCAGTTCTTC. Protein sequence: CASSHSGPNEQFF.

This chain joins TRBV27 and TRBJ1-2, with 8 bases fitting TRBD1. This CDR3 has 13 amino acids. Germline V gene lookup returns CDR1 MNHEY and CDR2 SMNVEV (reference sequence). J gave up 8 bases and V 3 bases, and 5 bases lay outside the gene matches. The CDR3 DNA reads TGTGCCAGCAGTTTCAGGGGGCCGGGCGGCTACACCTTC. This encodes CASSFRGPGGYTF.

This clone occurred once. The rearrangement uses TRBV11-2 and TRBJ2-1, with 9 bases lining up with TRBD2. V lost 0 bases to trimming and J lost 0 bases; unmatched junction nucleotides: 12. Germline V gene data show CDR1 as SGHAT and CDR2 as FQNNGV. This CDR3 is 20 amino acids long. Here the CDR3 reads CASSLEVGIAGAPSYNEQFF. The DNA for the CDR3 is TGTGCCAGCAGCTTAGAGGTTGGAATAGCGGGAGCCCCCTCCTACAATGAGCAGTTCTTC.

This clone turned up a few times. The chain combines TRBV30 with TRBJ2-3, with D hard to call. This CDR3 contains 14 residues. Germline V gene data show CDR1 as GTSNPN and CDR2 as SVGIG (reference sequence). The V gene lost 0 bases and the J gene lost 1 base, with 8 bases spanning the gap. CDR3 in amino acids: CAWSVLHGTDTQYF. As DNA, the CDR3 is TGTGCCTGGAGTGTACTACACGGCACAGATACGCAGTATTTT.

This chain links TRBV30 with TRBJ1-6, with 10 bases aligning to TRBD1. Germline CDR1 reads GTSNPN; CDR2 reads SVGIG (reference sequence). V was pared by 4 bases and J by 7 bases, with 7 bases of the junction left unmatched. This CDR3 is 15 amino acids long. The DNA of the CDR3 is TGTGCCTGGACCGTGACAGGGGGCGGGAATTCACCCCTCCACTTT. This codes for CAWTVTGGGNSPLHF. The full variable domain, completed using reference TRBV30 and TRBJ1-6, is SQTIHQWPATLVQPVGSPLSLECTVEGTSNPNLYWYRQAAGRGLQLLFYSVGIGQISSEVPQNLSASRPQDRQFILSSKKLLLSDSGFYLCAWTVTGGGNSPLHFGNGTRLTVT.

The rearrangement links TRBV28 to TRBJ2-7; 10 positions agree with TRBD2. The germline V gene has CDR1 MDHEN and CDR2 SYDVKM. The junction had 8 bases not matched to a gene; V was cut back by 7 bases and J by 2 bases. CDR3 length equals 15 residues. The CDR3 bases are TGTGCCAGCACCTTAACTAGCGGGACGCCCTACGAGCAGTACTTC. Its translation is CASTLTSGTPYEQYF.

This clone appeared a few times. The chain uses TRBV19 and TRBJ1-2; TRBD1 matches at 11 bases. The V segment lost 4 bases and the J segment 1 base; nucleotides outside the gene matches: 11. The germline V gene has CDR1 LNHDA and CDR2 SQIVND (reference sequence). The CDR3 covers 18 residues. CDR3 DNA sequence: TGTGCCAGTAGTAAAGACGGACAGGGGGCCCGGGTTAACTATGGCTACACCTTC. Protein sequence: CASSKDGQGARVNYGYTF.

There are a few counts of this clone. The rearrangement uses TRBV5-1 and TRBJ2-5; no clear D gene. Germline values: CDR1 SGHRS, CDR2 YFSETQ. V shed 0 bases and J shed 1 base, with 7 bases lying between them. This CDR3 region has 14 residues. CDR3 sequence (DNA): TGCGCCAGCAGCTTGGGGAGAGCCCAAGAGACCCAGTACTTC. Protein sequence: CASSLGRAQETQYF.

This clone has more than one count but fewer than ten. This chain joins TRBV6-1 and TRBJ1-1, with D possibly being TRBD1 (6 bases). The CDR3 totals 14 residues. V dropped 6 bases and J dropped 3 bases, with 14 bases sitting between them. Germline V gene sequence: CDR1 MNHNS, CDR2 SASEGT. The CDR3 spells CASSRQASDTEAFF. The CDR3 region has the DNA TGTGCCAGCAGCCGACAGGCGTCAGACACTGAAGCTTTCTTT.

In nucleotides, the CDR3 is TGTGCCAGCAGCGTAGTGGGACAAGGCGAAGCTTTCTTT. Translation gives CASSVVGQGEAFF. The chain has TRBV9 and TRBJ1-1; maybe TRBD1 (6 bases). The CDR3 sequence is 13 residues long. Trimming took off 0 bases at V and 8 bases at J, with 11 bases between the two ends. CDR1 is SGDLS, CDR2 YYNGEE, per germline. Drawing the rest from reference TRBV9 and TRBJ1-1, the complete variable domain is DSGVTQTPKHLITATGQRVTLRCSPRSGDLSVYWYQQSLDQGLQFLIQYYNGEERAKGNILERFSAQQFPDLHSELNLSSLELGDSALYFCASSVVGQGEAFFGQGTRLTVV.

The V gene is TRBV29-1, the J gene TRBJ1-2; the match to TRBD1 covers 9 bases. CDR3 length: 14 residues. Trimming cost V 3 bases and J 0 bases; bases outside gene matches: 2. Per germline, CDR1 SQVTM and CDR2 ANQGSEA. CDR3 bases: TGCAGCGTTGAGGACAGGGGTGCTAACTATGGCTACACCTTC. This translates into CSVEDRGANYGYTF.

In this sample, this clone turned up a few times. The chain employs TRBV28 and TRBJ2-5; D possibly corresponds to TRBD2 (5 bases). CDR3 length equals 12 residues. Trimming removed 6 bases from V and 5 bases from J, with 10 bases in between. Germline CDR1 reads MDHEN; CDR2 reads SYDVKM. CDR3 nucleotide sequence: TGTGCCAGCAGCGACTACCCGGAGACCCAGTACTTC. This gives the protein CASSDYPETQYF.

This clone has ten or more counts. Other nucleotide sequences from this sample produce the same CDR3. The chain links TRBV9 to TRBJ2-7, with 11 bases that match TRBD2. This CDR3 contains 16 residues. Germline CDR1 and CDR2: SGDLS and YYNGEE. The J segment lost 7 bases and the V segment lost 3 bases, leaving 12 bases of the junction unmatched. This CDR3 reads CASSETSGTIYGEQYF. The CDR3 bases are TGTGCCAGCAGCGAGACTAGCGGGACGATTTATGGAGAGCAGTACTTC.

This clone was observed a few times. The genes are TRBV7-9 and TRBJ2-6; 8 positions agree with TRBD1. V lost 4 bases, J lost 3 bases, and 8 bases stayed unmatched. CDR3 length equals 17 residues. Germline CDR1 is SEHNR and CDR2 is FQNEAQ (reference sequence). The CDR3 DNA reads as TGTGCCAGCAGCTCAGGGGCAGGGGGCGTTGGGGCCAACGTCCTGACTTTC. It yields the protein CASSSGAGGVGANVLTF.

This clone was recorded a few times. V is TRBV15 and J is TRBJ1-4; 8 bases are shared with TRBD1. CDR3 length: 14 amino acids. Trimming at V came to 5 bases and at J to 9 bases, leaving 8 bases not matched to a gene. From germline, CDR1 is LNHNV and CDR2 YYDKDF (reference sequence). DNA of the CDR3: TGTGCCACCAGCTCCAACAGGGGGTTTAAAAAACTGTTTTTT. Amino acids: CATSSNRGFKKLFF.

J is TRBJ2-7 and V is TRBV7-3, with TRBD2 identical over 10 bases. The junction had 4 bases not matched to a gene; V was cut back by 4 bases and J by 7 bases. The CDR3 length is 13 residues. Germline CDR1 and CDR2: SGHTA and FQGTGA. The DNA of the CDR3 is TGTGCCAGCAGCTACTCTAGCGGGGGTGAGCAGTACTTC. Its translation: CASSYSSGGEQYF.

This clone was observed a few times. The rearrangement joins TRBV6-1 to TRBJ1-2; 9 bases are a match to TRBD1. Germline trimming cut 7 bases from V and 8 bases from J; bases unmatched to any gene: 11. The germline CDR1 and CDR2 sequences are MNHNS and SASEGT. This CDR3 is built from 14 residues. CDR3 in DNA: TGTGCCAGCAAAGGACAGGGGCCGCTAAGCGGCTACACCTTC. It specifies CASKGQGPLSGYTF.

This sequence joins TRBV9 and TRBJ2-7, with 8 bases matching TRBD2. The CDR3 length is 16 residues. The V and J ends lost 4 bases and 1 base, in that order; junction bases with no gene match: 10. Germline CDR1 and CDR2: SGDLS and YYNGEE. CDR3 protein: CASSRGGSGFSYEQYF. CDR3 nucleotides: TGTGCCAGCAGCCGCGGGGGGTCAGGGTTTTCCTACGAGCAGTACTTC.

This clone came up a few times. The gene calls are TRBV2 and TRBJ2-2, with TRBD2 matching 13 bases. Trimming at V came to 5 bases and at J to 1 base, leaving 4 bases not matched to a gene. Per the germline V gene, CDR1 is SNHLY and CDR2 is FYNNEI. CDR3 length: 17 residues. The CDR3 loop reads CASSFRTSGGNTGELFF. The CDR3 bases are TGTGCCAGCAGTTTCAGGACTAGCGGGGGGAACACCGGGGAGCTGTTTTTT.

The chain links TRBV9 to TRBJ2-5; 11 bases fit TRBD2. The germline CDR1 and CDR2 sequences are SGDLS and YYNGEE. CDR3 length: 17 residues. The junction had 6 bases not matched to a gene; V was cut back by 0 bases and J by 2 bases. The CDR3 sequence: CASSVAHSGGDQETQYF. The CDR3 DNA is TGTGCCAGCAGCGTAGCTCATAGCGGGGGGGATCAAGAGACCCAGTACTTC.

This chain links TRBV19 with TRBJ2-3; D perhaps matches TRBD2 (6 bases). Trimming left V 6 bases short and J 2 bases short, with 15 bases between. Germline V gene data show CDR1 as LNHDA and CDR2 as SQIVND (reference sequence). This CDR3 has 15 amino acids. The CDR3 is CASSNVAEYTDTQYF. CDR3 sequence (DNA): TGTGCCAGTAGCAACGTAGCGGAGTACACAGATACGCAGTATTTT.

The chain recombines TRBV28 with TRBJ1-2, with TRBD1 matching 8 bases. Germline trimming cut 10 bases from V and 7 bases from J; bases unmatched to any gene: 8. The CDR3 sequence is 12 residues long. CDR1 MDHEN and CDR2 SYDVKM come from the germline V gene. The CDR3 DNA is TGTGCCACCCGGACAGGGCCGGGTGGCTACACCTTC. It is translated as CATRTGPGGYTF.

This clone has more than one count but fewer than ten. J is TRBJ2-1 and V is TRBV28, with 10 positions matching TRBD2. The germline gives CDR1 MDHEN, CDR2 SYDVKM. The junction had 2 bases not matched to a gene; V was cut back by 6 bases and J by 3 bases. The CDR3 consists of 14 residues. For the CDR3, the DNA is TGTGCCAGCAGACAGCGGGAGGGCTACAATGAGCAGTTCTTC. It encodes CASRQREGYNEQFF.

A few counts support this clone. This chain connects TRBV7-9 to TRBJ2-1, with D hard to call. Germline assignment: CDR1 SEHNR and CDR2 FQNEAQ (reference sequence). CDR3 length equals 11 residues. Deletions cut 5 bases from V and 5 bases from J, with 4 bases between. CDR3 bases: TGTGCCAGCAGCGCGCACAATGAGCAGTTCTTC. Translation: CASSAHNEQFF.

The sample holds a few counts of this clone. The V call is TRBV7-9, the J call TRBJ2-2; 7 bases are shared with TRBD1. Germline V CDR1 and CDR2: SEHNR, FQNEAQ (reference sequence). V shed 8 bases, J shed 6 bases, and the junction held 9 bases outside the gene matches. The length of the CDR3 is 14 residues. The DNA of the CDR3 is TGTGCCAGCCGGGTGGACAGGTGGGCCGGGGAGCTGTTTTTT. Translated: CASRVDRWAGELFF.